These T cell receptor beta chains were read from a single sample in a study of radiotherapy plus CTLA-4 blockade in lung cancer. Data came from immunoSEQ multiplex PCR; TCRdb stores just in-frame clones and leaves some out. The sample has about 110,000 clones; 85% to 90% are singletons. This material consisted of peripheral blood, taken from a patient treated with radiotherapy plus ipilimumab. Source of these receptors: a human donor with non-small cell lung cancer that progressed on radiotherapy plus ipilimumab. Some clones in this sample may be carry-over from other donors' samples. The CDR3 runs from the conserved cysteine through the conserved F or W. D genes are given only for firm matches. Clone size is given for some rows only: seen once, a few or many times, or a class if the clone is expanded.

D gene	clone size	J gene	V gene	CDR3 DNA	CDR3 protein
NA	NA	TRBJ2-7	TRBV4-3	TGCGCCTCCGGCCAGCAGTACTTC	CASGQQYF
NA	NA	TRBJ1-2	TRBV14	TGTGCCAGCAGCCAAGCGGGGATACATGGCTACACCTTC	CASSQAGIHGYTF
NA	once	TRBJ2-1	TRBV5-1	TGCGCCAGCAGCCTCTCGGGTCCGAAAGTGTATGAGCAGTTCTTC	CASSLSGPKVYEQFF
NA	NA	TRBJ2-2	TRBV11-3	TGTGCCAGCAGCCCGGACGGAAGGAACACCGGGGAGCTGTTTTTT	CASSPDGRNTGELFF
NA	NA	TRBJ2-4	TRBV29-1	TGCAGCGTCCGGATAATAAATCCGGACATTCAGTACTTC	CSVRIINPDIQYF
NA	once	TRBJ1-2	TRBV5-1	TGCGCCAGCAGCTTGGAGGGCAGGGAATGGCGAGATGGCTACACCTTC	CASSLEGREWRDGYTF
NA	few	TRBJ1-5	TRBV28	TGTGCCAGCAGTTTGGTGTCAGAGTATCAGCCCCAGCATTTT	CASSLVSEYQPQHF
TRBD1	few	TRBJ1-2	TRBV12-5	TGTGCTAGTGATCAGGACAGGGGTTACTATGGCTACACCTTC	CASDQDRGYYGYTF
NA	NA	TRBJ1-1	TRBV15	TGTGCCACCAGCAGAGATCGGAAAGGGATGAACACTGAAGCTTTCTTT	CATSRDRKGMNTEAFF
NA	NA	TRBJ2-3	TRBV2	TGTGCCAGCAGTGTTAGAACAGAGGAAGATACGCAGTATTTT	CASSVRTEEDTQYF
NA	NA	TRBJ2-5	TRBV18	TGTGCCAGCTCACCACCACAGAGGAGCGGGGAGACCCAGTACTTC	CASSPPQRSGETQYF
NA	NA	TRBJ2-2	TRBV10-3	TGTGCCATCAGGGATCTAGACAGGCCGTCGACCGCCGGGGAGCTGTTTTTT	CAIRDLDRPSTAGELFF
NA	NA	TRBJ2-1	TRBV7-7	TGTGCTAGCAGCTTAGGCGGGGCCTCCTACAATGAGCAGTTCTTC	CASSLGGASYNEQFF
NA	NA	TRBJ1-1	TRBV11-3	TGTGCCAGCAGCTTTCATGTAAGCACTGAAGCTTTCTTT	CASSFHVSTEAFF
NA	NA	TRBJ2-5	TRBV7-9	TGTGCCAGCAGCTTATTTTCGGGCCCCGGTGCCGGGACCCAGTACTTC	CASSLFSGPGAGTQYF
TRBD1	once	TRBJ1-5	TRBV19	TGTGCCAGTAGTATCGCCAGGGGGCTTAATCAGCCCCAGCATTTT	CASSIARGLNQPQHF
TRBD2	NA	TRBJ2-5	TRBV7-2	TGTGCCAGCAGGGCCGGGACTAGCGGGGGGTGGATAGAGACCCAGTACTTC	CASRAGTSGGWIETQYF
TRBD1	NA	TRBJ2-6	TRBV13	TGTGCCAGCAGGGGGACAGGGGTATCTGGGGCCAACGTCCTGACTTTC	CASRGTGVSGANVLTF
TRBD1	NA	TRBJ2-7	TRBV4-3	TGCGCCAGCAGCCGCAGGACAGGGTACGAGCAGTACTTC	CASSRRTGYEQYF
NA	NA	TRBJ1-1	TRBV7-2	TGTGCCAGCACCCGAAAAGGGTCCCCCAGGACTTTCTTT	CASTRKGSPRTFF
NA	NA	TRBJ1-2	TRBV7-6	TGTGCCAGCAGCTTAGACAGACACTATGGCTACACCTTC	CASSLDRHYGYTF
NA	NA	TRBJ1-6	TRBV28	TGTGCCAGCACCCAAGGGCCGAGTGGGTCGTATTCACCCCTCCACTTT	CASTQGPSGSYSPLHF
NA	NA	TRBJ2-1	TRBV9	TGTGCCAGCACCCCCGAGCTGGGGGGCTACTACAATGAGCAGTTCTTC	CASTPELGGYYNEQFF
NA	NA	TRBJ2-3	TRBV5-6	TGTGCCAGCAGCTGGGGTGTCGACACAGATACGCAGTATTTT	CASSWGVDTDTQYF
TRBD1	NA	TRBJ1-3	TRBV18	TGTGCCAGCTCCCAACAGGGGGCTACTGGAAACACCATATATTTT	CASSQQGATGNTIYF
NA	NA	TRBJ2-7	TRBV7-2	TGTGCCAGCAGCACCGGGTTCTACGAGCAGTACTTC	CASSTGFYEQYF
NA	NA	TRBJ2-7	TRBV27	TGTGCCAGCAGTTTGGGGGTCGGCAGCTCCTACGAGCAGTACTTC	CASSLGVGSSYEQYF
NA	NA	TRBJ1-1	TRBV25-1	TGTGCCAGCAGTGAATCGGGGGAGAACACTGAAGCTTTCTTT	CASSESGENTEAFF
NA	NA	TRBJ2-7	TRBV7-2	TGTGCCAGCAGCTTATTGGACCCTGGTATGGGCTACGAGCAGTACTTC	CASSLLDPGMGYEQYF
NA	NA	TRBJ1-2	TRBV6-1	TGTGCCAGCAGTGAAGAGACCTGGGGTTTTTTTGGCTACACCTTC	CASSEETWGFFGYTF
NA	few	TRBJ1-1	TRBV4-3	TGCGCCAGCAGCCAAGATAAAGGGATGAGCACTGAAGCTTTCTTT	CASSQDKGMSTEAFF
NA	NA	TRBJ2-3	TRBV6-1	TGTGCCAGCAGTCAGGGCCGCACAGATACGCAGTATTTT	CASSQGRTDTQYF
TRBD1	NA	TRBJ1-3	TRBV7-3	TGTGCCAGCAGCCTAGGACAGGGTGCTCTAGGAAACACCATATATTTT	CASSLGQGALGNTIYF